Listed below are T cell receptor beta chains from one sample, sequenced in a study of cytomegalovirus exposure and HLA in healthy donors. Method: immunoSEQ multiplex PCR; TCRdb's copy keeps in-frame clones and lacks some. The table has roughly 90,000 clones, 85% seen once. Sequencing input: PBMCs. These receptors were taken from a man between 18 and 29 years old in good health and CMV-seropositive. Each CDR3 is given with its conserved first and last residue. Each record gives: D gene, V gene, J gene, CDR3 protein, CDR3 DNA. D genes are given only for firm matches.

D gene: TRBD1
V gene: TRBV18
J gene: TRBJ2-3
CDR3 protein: CASSPSRGLTDTQYF
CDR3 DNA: TGTGCCAGCTCACCATCCAGGGGGCTTACAGATACGCAGTATTTT

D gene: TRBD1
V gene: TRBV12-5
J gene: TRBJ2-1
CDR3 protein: CASGRSGTGGVEQFF
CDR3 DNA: TGTGCTAGTGGCCGTTCCGGGACAGGGGGGGTTGAGCAGTTCTTC

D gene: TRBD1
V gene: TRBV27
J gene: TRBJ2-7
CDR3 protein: CASSPNPTGGPYEQYF
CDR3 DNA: TGTGCCAGCAGCCCAAACCCGACAGGGGGCCCCTACGAGCAGTACTTC

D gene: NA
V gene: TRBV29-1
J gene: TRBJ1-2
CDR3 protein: CSVRHSGGYTF
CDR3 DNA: TGCAGCGTGCGGCACAGCGGTGGCTACACCTTC

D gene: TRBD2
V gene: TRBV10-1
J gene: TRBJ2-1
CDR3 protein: CASSIGTSGSRGEQFF
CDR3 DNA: TGCGCCAGCAGTATCGGGACTAGCGGGAGTAGGGGTGAGCAGTTCTTC

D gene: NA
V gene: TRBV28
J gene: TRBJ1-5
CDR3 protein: CASGDTGLRNQPQHF
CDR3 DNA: TGTGCCAGCGGGGACACAGGGTTGCGAAATCAGCCCCAGCATTTT

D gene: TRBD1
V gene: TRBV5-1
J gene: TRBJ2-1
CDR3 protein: CASSWTTGDEQFF
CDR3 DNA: TGCGCCAGCAGCTGGACCACAGGGGATGAGCAGTTCTTC

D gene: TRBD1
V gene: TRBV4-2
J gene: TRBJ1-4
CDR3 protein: CASSQDAGQGRKLFF
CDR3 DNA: TGTGCCAGCAGCCAAGACGCGGGACAGGGGAGGAAACTGTTTTTT

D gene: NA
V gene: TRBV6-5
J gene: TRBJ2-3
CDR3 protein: CASTPVTRRDTQYF
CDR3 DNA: TGTGCCAGCACCCCAGTGACGAGGAGGGATACGCAGTATTTT

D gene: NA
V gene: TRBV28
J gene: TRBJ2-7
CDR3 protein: CASSSLGAEAYEQYF
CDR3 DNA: TGTGCCAGCAGTTCCCTTGGGGCAGAGGCTTACGAGCAGTACTTC

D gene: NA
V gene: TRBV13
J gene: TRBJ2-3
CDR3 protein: CASRRRLAGGTDTQYF
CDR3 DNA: TGTGCCAGCAGACGTAGACTAGCAGGGGGCACAGATACGCAGTATTTT

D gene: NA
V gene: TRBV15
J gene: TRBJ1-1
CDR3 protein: CATSSGTGPEVAFF
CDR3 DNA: TGTGCCACCAGCAGTGGTACAGGGCCTGAAGTGGCTTTCTTT

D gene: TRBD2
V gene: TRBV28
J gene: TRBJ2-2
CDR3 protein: CASSLTAGGTGELFF
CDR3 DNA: TGTGCCAGCAGTTTGACGGCGGGAGGCACCGGGGAGCTGTTTTTT

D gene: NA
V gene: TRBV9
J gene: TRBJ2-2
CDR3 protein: CASSATGTNTGELFF
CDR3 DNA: TGTGCCAGCAGCGCGACAGGGACTAACACCGGGGAGCTGTTTTTT

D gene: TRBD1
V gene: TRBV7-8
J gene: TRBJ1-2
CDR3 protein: CASSLEGQTYGYTF
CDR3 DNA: TGTGCCAGCAGCTTGGAGGGACAGACCTATGGCTACACCTTC

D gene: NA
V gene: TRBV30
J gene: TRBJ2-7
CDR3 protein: CAWSSLYEQYF
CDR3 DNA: TGTGCCTGGAGTTCCCTCTACGAGCAGTACTTC

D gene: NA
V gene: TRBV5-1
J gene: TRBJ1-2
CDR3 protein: CASSSMGAGYTF
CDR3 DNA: TGCGCCAGCAGCTCGATGGGGGCTGGCTACACCTTC

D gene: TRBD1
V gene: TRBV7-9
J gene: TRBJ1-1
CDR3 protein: CASSLGGQGSTEAFF
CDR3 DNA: TGTGCCAGCAGCTTAGGGGGACAGGGGAGCACTGAAGCTTTCTTT

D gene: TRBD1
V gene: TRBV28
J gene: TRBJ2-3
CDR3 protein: CASGQGITDTQYF
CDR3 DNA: TGTGCCAGCGGACAGGGCATCACAGATACGCAGTATTTT

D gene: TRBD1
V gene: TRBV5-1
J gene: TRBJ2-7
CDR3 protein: CASTGGYEQYF
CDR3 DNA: TGCGCCAGCACAGGGGGCTACGAGCAGTACTTC

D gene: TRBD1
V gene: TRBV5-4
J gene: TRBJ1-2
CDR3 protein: CASSVGGGQGAGGYTF
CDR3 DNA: TGTGCCAGCAGCGTCGGAGGGGGACAGGGGGCAGGTGGCTACACCTTC

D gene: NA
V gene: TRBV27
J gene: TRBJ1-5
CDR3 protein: CASQVWGGAQPQHF
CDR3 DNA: TGTGCCAGCCAAGTTTGGGGGGGGGCGCAGCCCCAGCATTTT

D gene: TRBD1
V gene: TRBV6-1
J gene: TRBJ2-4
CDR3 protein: CASSAGDRAKNIQYF
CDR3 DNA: TGTGCCAGCAGTGCCGGGGACAGAGCCAAAAACATTCAGTACTTC

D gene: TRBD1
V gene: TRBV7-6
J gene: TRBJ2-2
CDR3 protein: CASSLTTGGANTGELFF
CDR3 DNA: TGTGCCAGCAGCTTAACGACAGGGGGCGCGAACACCGGGGAGCTGTTTTTT